This is a list of T cell receptor beta chains from one sample in a study of shared clonotypes between healthy human individuals. Clones were sequenced by immunoSEQ multiplex PCR, and TCRdb holds only the in-frame ones, with some missing. The repertoire holds approximately 1,500,000 clones, with 95% to 97% as singletons. The specimen was naive CD4+ T cells sorted from blood. The receptors shown here come from a young man in good health. The CDR3 runs from the conserved cysteine through the conserved F or W. A D gene is named only where the DNA matches it firmly. The size field is filled for only some rows; it gives once, few, many or a size class.

TRBJ2-2,.,.,TRBV6-5,TGTGCCAGCAGTTGGGCGGGATTGGGAGCCGGGGAGCTGTTTTTT,CASSWAGLGAGELFF
TRBJ2-3,.,.,TRBV2,TGTGCCAGCAGTGAGAATCCGGGACTTTCCACAGATACGCAGTATTTT,CASSENPGLSTDTQYF
TRBJ2-1,.,TRBD2,TRBV30,TGTGCCTGGGTACTAGCGGGAGGGCCCAATGAGCAGTTCTTC,CAWVLAGGPNEQFF
TRBJ2-5,once,.,TRBV28,TGTGCCAGCAGACGGGACCCCGTCGACCAGGAGACCCAGTACTTC,CASRRDPVDQETQYF
TRBJ2-5,.,TRBD1,TRBV11-3,TGTGCCAGCAGCTTACTTGGGGACAGGGAAGAGACCCAGTACTTC,CASSLLGDREETQYF
TRBJ1-2,.,TRBD1,TRBV9,TGTGCCAGCAGCCCAATCCGGGACAGGGGGCTACTCGGTGGCTACACCTTC,CASSPIRDRGLLGGYTF
TRBJ2-7,once,TRBD1,TRBV18,TGTGCCAGCTCACTCGGGACAGGGAGCTCCTACGAGCAGTACTTC,CASSLGTGSSYEQYF
TRBJ2-7,once,.,TRBV6-5,TGTGCCAGCAGTACGAACTACGAGCAGTACTTC,CASSTNYEQYF
TRBJ2-2,.,.,TRBV5-4,TGTGCCAGCAGCTTGGTGGCGGGTCTGGGAGCCGGGGAGCTGTTTTTT,CASSLVAGLGAGELFF
TRBJ2-3,once,TRBD1,TRBV10-3,TGTGCCATCAGGGGACAGACCACAGATACGCAGTATTTT,CAIRGQTTDTQYF
TRBJ2-1,.,.,TRBV7-6,TGTGCCAGCAGACCCGACCCAGGGTCTAATGGTAGGGATGAGCAGTTCTTC,CASRPDPGSNGRDEQFF
TRBJ1-4,.,.,TRBV6-1,TGTGCCAGCAGCTCAGGGGCCCTTAATGAAAAACTGTTTTTT,CASSSGALNEKLFF
TRBJ1-5,.,TRBD1,TRBV2,TGTGCCAGCAGTGGGACAGGGGGGGTGAGCAATCAGCCCCAGCATTTT,CASSGTGGVSNQPQHF
TRBJ2-2,.,.,TRBV5-4,TGTGCCAGCAGCTTGGGAGTAACCGGGGAGCTGTTTTTT,CASSLGVTGELFF
TRBJ1-5,.,TRBD1,TRBV29-1,TGCAGCAGCGGACAGGGCGGGTATAGCAATCAGCCCCAGCATTTT,CSSGQGGYSNQPQHF
TRBJ2-1,once,.,TRBV28,TGTGCCAGCAGCCCCTCGGTCTATGAGCAGTTCTTC,CASSPSVYEQFF
TRBJ1-1,.,TRBD1,TRBV7-9,TGTGCCAGCGCGGGTGTCAGGGGGAGTTTTACTGAAGCTTTCTTT,CASAGVRGSFTEAFF
TRBJ1-2,.,TRBD1,TRBV5-6,TGTGCCAGCAGCGCCCAAGACCGACAGGGCTACTATGGCTACACCTTC,CASSAQDRQGYYGYTF
TRBJ2-4,.,.,TRBV7-9,TGTGCCAGCAGCTTAGTTCAGGGGCTAGACATTCAGTACTTC,CASSLVQGLDIQYF
TRBJ2-7,.,.,TRBV11-2,TGTGCCAGCAGGTCCAACCGGGGGCTCTACGAGCAGTACTTC,CASRSNRGLYEQYF
TRBJ2-3,once,.,TRBV27,TGTGCCAGCAGTCCCACCGGCGCTCTAAATACGCAGTATTTT,CASSPTGALNTQYF
TRBJ1-2,.,.,TRBV6-4,TGTGCCAGCAGTGACTCAGGGCGGGATGGCTACACCTTC,CASSDSGRDGYTF
TRBJ2-3,.,.,TRBV2,TGTGCCAGCAGTGTTCTGGATACGCAGTATTTT,CASSVLDTQYF
TRBJ2-7,.,.,TRBV9,TGTGCCAGCAGCGCCCCCCCTAGTTACGAGCAGTACTTC,CASSAPPSYEQYF
TRBJ2-1,once,.,TRBV5-1,TGCGCCAGCAGCTTGAGGACAGAAGGTGAGCAGTTCTTC,CASSLRTEGEQFF
TRBJ2-7,.,TRBD1,TRBV5-1,TGCGCCAGCAGCTTGGAGCCCTCCTGGGACAGGGGGCCGGGGGAGCAGTACTTC,CASSLEPSWDRGPGEQYF
TRBJ2-1,.,.,TRBV5-5,TGTGCCAGCAGCTTAGCCGGGACACCAAACAATGAGCAGTTCTTC,CASSLAGTPNNEQFF
TRBJ2-7,.,.,TRBV5-1,TGCGCCAGCAGCCCCCCCCTCGTCGGGGCCTACGAGCAGTACTTC,CASSPPLVGAYEQYF
TRBJ2-5,.,.,TRBV7-6,TGTGCCAGCAGCTTAATCCGGGGATTGGGAACAGGGCTGGGAGAGACCCAGTACTTC,CASSLIRGLGTGLGETQYF
TRBJ2-7,.,TRBD1,TRBV19,TGTGCCAGTAGCGCTCCGGGACAGAGCTCCTACGAGCAGTACTTC,CASSAPGQSSYEQYF
TRBJ1-5,.,.,TRBV21-1,TGTGCCAGCAGCAAGCGGACAGGTCATCAGCCCCAGCATTTT,CASSKRTGHQPQHF
TRBJ2-7,.,TRBD1,TRBV10-2,TGCGCCAGCAGTGATACCGGGACAGTCAGCTCCTACGAGCAGTACTTC,CASSDTGTVSSYEQYF
TRBJ1-1,.,.,TRBV27,TGTGCCAGCAGTTTACATGACAGCTTTGAAGCTTTCTTT,CASSLHDSFEAFF
TRBJ2-1,once,.,TRBV7-6,TGTGCCAGCAGCGCCTATCTTTCGCCCTTGGACCCGCGGAAAAATGAGCAGTTCTTC,CASSAYLSPLDPRKNEQFF
TRBJ1-3,.,.,TRBV7-6,TGTGCCAGCAGCTTAGCCCACGGAAACACCATATATTTT,CASSLAHGNTIYF
TRBJ2-7,once,TRBD1,TRBV6-6,TGTGCCAGCAGTTACCTCAGGGGGTCCCACGAGCAGTACTTC,CASSYLRGSHEQYF
TRBJ2-2,.,.,TRBV19,TGTGCCAGTAGTCCGCGAGAAACCGGGGAGCTGTTTTTT,CASSPRETGELFF
TRBJ2-2,.,TRBD1,TRBV6-1,TGTGCCAGCACCAAGGGGGCGGCCACCGGGGAGCTGTTTTTT,CASTKGAATGELFF
TRBJ1-5,.,TRBD1,TRBV6-1,TGTGCCAGCAGTGGGGCAGGGGGGATCGGTCAGCCCCAGCATTTT,CASSGAGGIGQPQHF
TRBJ2-1,.,TRBD2,TRBV5-1,TGCGCCAGCAGCTTACCGGGAGGATGGGGCAATGAGCAGTTCTTC,CASSLPGGWGNEQFF
TRBJ2-7,once,TRBD2,TRBV7-6,TGTGCCAGCAGCTTAGCTAGCGGGAGGACCCGGTACGAGCAGTACTTC,CASSLASGRTRYEQYF
TRBJ2-3,.,TRBD2,TRBV5-6,TGTGCCAGCAGCTTGGAGTACGGAGCGGGAAGCACAGATACGCAGTATTTT,CASSLEYGAGSTDTQYF
TRBJ2-1,.,.,TRBV7-3,TGTGCCAGCAGCTACGGGTACAATGAGCAGTTCTTC,CASSYGYNEQFF
TRBJ2-2,.,TRBD1,TRBV29-1,TGCAGCGTGCTGCCCGGACAGGGGACGAACACCGGGGAGCTGTTTTTT,CSVLPGQGTNTGELFF
TRBJ2-7,.,TRBD1,TRBV27,TGTGCCAGCAGATACCGGGACAGAGACTACGAGCAGTACTTC,CASRYRDRDYEQYF
TRBJ1-5,.,.,TRBV11-2,TGTGCCAGCAGCCCCTTGGGGAGGGGAAGAGATCAGCCCCAGCATTTT,CASSPLGRGRDQPQHF
TRBJ2-7,.,.,TRBV4-2,TGTGCCAGCAGCCAAGTGGCTCACGAGCAGTACTTC,CASSQVAHEQYF
TRBJ2-6,once,TRBD1,TRBV5-1,TGCGCCAGCAGCTTGAAGGGGGCAGCCGGGGCCAACGTCCTGACTTTC,CASSLKGAAGANVLTF
TRBJ1-1,.,.,TRBV5-5,TGTGCCAGCAGCCTTGTAGTCACCTTGAACACTGAAGCTTTCTTT,CASSLVVTLNTEAFF
TRBJ2-7,.,TRBD2,TRBV28,TGTGCCAGCAGTTTGACTAGCGGTACCTACGAGCAGTACTTC,CASSLTSGTYEQYF
TRBJ2-5,once,.,TRBV2,TGTGCCAGCAGTGAGATCGAAGAGACCCAGTACTTC,CASSEIEETQYF
TRBJ2-4,.,TRBD1,TRBV7-7,TGTGCCAGCAGCTCGGGACAGGGCGACATTCAGTACTTC,CASSSGQGDIQYF